The 26 T cell receptor beta chains listed next were all sequenced from one sample in a study of cytomegalovirus exposure and HLA in healthy donors. It was with 60 Vbeta and 13 Jbeta primers that the PCR ran. TCRdb's copy holds only in-frame clones and misses some; the assay was immunoSEQ multiplex PCR. The table has 130,000 or so clones, approximately 8.7% seen once. The source material was PBMCs. These receptors originate from a man aged 35 to 55 in good health and CMV-seronegative.

This clone showed up just a few times. The V gene is TRBV19, the J gene TRBJ2-7, with 7 bases fitting TRBD1. The germline gives CDR1 LNHDA, CDR2 SQIVND (reference sequence). The trim removed 6 bases at V and 4 bases at J, leaving 9 bases unmatched. The CDR3 has 14 residues. CDR3 loop: CASSPGTVGYEQYF. CDR3 DNA sequence: TGTGCCAGTAGCCCCGGGACAGTCGGATACGAGCAGTACTTC.

The chain carries TRBV6-1 and TRBJ1-4; TRBD1 matches at 10 bases. Germline lookup yields CDR1 MNHNS and CDR2 SASEGT. The CDR3 spans 15 residues. The V gene end was trimmed by 6 bases and the J gene end by 7 bases; junction bases not matched to a gene: 8. CDR3 sequence reads: CASRPMTGGREKLFF. The CDR3 coding sequence is TGTGCCAGCAGACCAATGACAGGGGGCCGTGAAAAACTGTTTTTT.

As to this clone: This CDR3 is also generated by other DNA sequences in the sample. The genes are TRBV11-1 and TRBJ1-2; 10 bases map to TRBD1. The CDR3 contains 15 residues. Unmatched junction bases numbered 5, after V lost 1 base and J lost 6 bases. The germline gives CDR1 SGHAT, CDR2 FQDESV (reference sequence). The CDR3 nucleotides are TGTGCCAGCAGCTTAGGTCCCGGGACAGGGGATGGCTACACCTTC. It codes for CASSLGPGTGDGYTF.

This clone has more than one count but fewer than ten. The V call is TRBV11-2, the J call TRBJ1-6; 7 bases line up with TRBD1. CDR3 length: 16 amino acids. V shed 2 bases, J shed 8 bases, and the junction held 9 bases outside the gene matches. CDR1 is SGHAT and CDR2 is FQNNGV in the germline V gene. As DNA, the CDR3 is TGTGCCAGCAGCTTATATGTCGGGACAGTTTATTCACCCCTCCACTTT. Amino acids: CASSLYVGTVYSPLHF.

J is TRBJ2-1 and V is TRBV27; D is perhaps TRBD2 (5 bases). The CDR3 has 14 residues. Germline-derived CDR1 and CDR2 are MNHEY and SMNVEV (reference sequence). The V gene lost 2 bases and the J gene lost 4 bases, with 9 bases spanning the gap. CDR3 coding DNA: TGTGCCAGCAGTTTAGGTCGGGGATACAATGAGCAGTTCTTC. It specifies CASSLGRGYNEQFF.

The sample holds a few counts of this clone. This same CDR3 is encoded by further DNA sequences in the sample. The J gene is TRBJ1-1, the V gene TRBV11-3; D is perhaps TRBD1 (5 bases). In germline, CDR1 is SGHNT, CDR2 YENEEA. This CDR3 is 14 amino acids long. Trimming took off 3 bases at V and 1 base at J, with 9 bases between the two ends. The CDR3 loop is CASSLGRGNTEAFF. The CDR3, as DNA: TGTGCCAGCAGCTTGGGGCGAGGGAACACTGAAGCTTTCTTT.

The chain uses TRBV6-5 and TRBJ1-5, with TRBD1 matching 8 bases. Germline assignment: CDR1 MNHEY and CDR2 SVGAGI. This CDR3 spans 15 amino acids. The V gene end was trimmed by 4 bases and the J gene end by 0 bases; junction bases not matched to a gene: 2. The CDR3: CASSSDRGSNQPQHF. The CDR3 nucleotides read TGTGCCAGCAGTTCCGACAGGGGTAGCAATCAGCCCCAGCATTTT.

V is TRBV5-4 and J is TRBJ2-2; 11 positions match TRBD2. The germline CDR1 and CDR2 sequences are SGHNT and YYREEE (reference sequence). V lost 3 bases, J lost 6 bases, and 10 bases stayed unmatched. This CDR3 region has 17 residues. The CDR3 DNA reads as TGTGCCAGCAGCTCACCCCTAGCGGGGGGAGAAGCCGGGGAGCTGTTTTTT. Residues: CASSSPLAGGEAGELFF.

V gene TRBV2 combines with J gene TRBJ2-2, with 9 bases lining up with TRBD1. V lost 4 bases, J lost 5 bases, and 5 bases stayed unmatched. CDR1 SNHLY and CDR2 FYNNEI come from the germline V gene. The CDR3 covers 15 residues. The chain's CDR3 is CASSVDRGLTGELFF. The CDR3 bases are TGTGCCAGCAGTGTGGACAGGGGACTGACCGGGGAGCTGTTTTTT.

This clone showed up just a few times. The J gene is TRBJ1-5, the V gene TRBV27; 8 bases are a match to TRBD1. The germline gives CDR1 MNHEY, CDR2 SMNVEV (reference sequence). This CDR3 contains 15 residues. Trimming removed 5 bases from V and 3 bases from J; junction bases left unmatched: 6. The CDR3 nucleotides read TGTGCCAGCAGTCCGCTGGGACAGGCCAATCAGCCCCAGCATTTT. It translates to CASSPLGQANQPQHF.

The V and J genes are TRBV7-8 and TRBJ1-6, with TRBD1 matching 9 bases. Germline V lookup: CDR1 SGHVS, CDR2 FQNEAQ. V was pared by 5 bases and J by 7 bases, with 12 bases of the junction left unmatched. This CDR3 region has 17 residues. CDR3 sequence (DNA): TGTGCCAGCAGCCCTCGTCCCGGGACAGGGAAAAATTCACCCCTCCACTTT. This encodes CASSPRPGTGKNSPLHF. The variable domain in full, with the rest retrieved from reference TRBV7-8 and TRBJ1-6, is GAGVSQSPRYKVAKRGQDVALRCDPISGHVSLFWYQQALGQGPEFLTYFQNEAQLDKSGLPSDRFFAERPEGSVSTLKIQRTQQEDSAVYLCASSPRPGTGKNSPLHFGNGTRLTVT.

This clone was counted only a few times. The chain has TRBV28 and TRBJ2-7; TRBD1 agrees at 8 bases. Trimming cost V 4 bases and J 6 bases; bases outside gene matches: 5. This CDR3 has 13 amino acids. The germline gives CDR1 MDHEN, CDR2 SYDVKM. Here the CDR3 reads CASSSTGVGEQYF. In DNA, the CDR3 is TGTGCCAGCAGTTCGACAGGGGTCGGCGAGCAGTACTTC.

V usage is TRBV28 and J usage is TRBJ1-1; TRBD1 is a possible D gene (5 bases). Trimming removed 4 bases at V and 4 bases at J, with 10 bases between. This CDR3 has 13 amino acids. Germline CDR1 and CDR2: MDHEN and SYDVKM. The CDR3 protein is CASSSRQITEAFF. For the CDR3, the DNA is TGTGCCAGCAGTTCTAGACAGATCACTGAAGCTTTCTTT. Combining the CDR3 with reference TRBV28 and TRBJ1-1 gives the whole variable domain DVKVTQSSRYLVKRTGEKVFLECVQDMDHENMFWYRQDPGLGLRLIYFSYDVKMKEKGDIPEGYSVSREKKERFSLILESASTNQTSMYLCASSSRQITEAFFGQGTRLTVV.

The chain carries TRBV5-1 and TRBJ2-2, with TRBD1 as a possible D gene (5 bases). Germline assignment: CDR1 SGHRS and CDR2 YFSETQ. V gave up 0 bases and J gave up 4 bases, with 16 bases separating them. The CDR3 has 17 amino acids. CDR3 residues: CASSLEPGNGLTGELFF. CDR3 DNA: TGCGCCAGCAGCTTGGAGCCAGGGAATGGTCTCACCGGGGAGCTGTTTTTT. The full variable domain, completed using reference TRBV5-1 and TRBJ2-2, is KAGVTQTPRYLIKTRGQQVTLSCSPISGHRSVSWYQQTPGQGLQFLFEYFSETQRNKGNFPGRFSGRQFSNSRSEMNVSTLELGDSALYLCASSLEPGNGLTGELFFGEGSRLTVL.

The genes are TRBV2 and TRBJ2-7; TRBD2 is a possible D gene (5 bases). Germline V gene data show CDR1 as SNHLY and CDR2 as FYNNEI. The CDR3 runs to 15 residues. The V end was cut by 4 bases, the J end by 1 base, with 14 bases between. The CDR3 protein is CASSARTAGSYEQYF. The CDR3 nucleotides are TGTGCCAGCAGTGCCCGGACTGCCGGTTCCTACGAGCAGTACTTC.

The chain links TRBV19 to TRBJ1-5; 8 bases agree with TRBD1. The CDR3 has 14 residues. J gave up 9 bases and V 6 bases, and 10 bases lay outside the gene matches. CDR1 is LNHDA, CDR2 SQIVND, per germline (reference sequence). The CDR3 bases are TGTGCCAGTAGATCGACAGGGGACGTGCGGCCCCAGCATTTT. It encodes CASRSTGDVRPQHF.

This clone occurred a few times. This chain connects TRBV18 to TRBJ1-2; tentative D call: TRBD1 (6 bases). CDR3 length equals 14 residues. V was clipped by 0 bases and J by 7 bases, with 12 bases between them. Germline lookup yields CDR1 KGHSH and CDR2 LQKENI. The CDR3 DNA reads as TGTGCCAGCTCACCACCCCAGGGGAGGGTTGGCTACACCTTC. Translated: CASSPPQGRVGYTF.

Only a few counts were recorded for this clone. J is TRBJ2-3 and V is TRBV4-3; 13 bases fit TRBD2. Germline V gene data show CDR1 as LGHNA and CDR2 as YSLEER. V trimming: 3 bases; J trimming: 2 bases; junction bases outside the gene matches: 5. The CDR3 extends over 17 amino acids. DNA for the CDR3: TGCGCCAGCAGCCACGGACTAGCGGGGGATATCACAGATACGCAGTATTTT. Translated: CASSHGLAGDITDTQYF.

This clone appeared a few times. The chain couples TRBV6-5 to TRBJ2-5, with D possibly matching TRBD2 (5 bases). This CDR3 is 14 amino acids long. Trimming left V 5 bases short and J 1 base short, with 11 bases between. The germline gives CDR1 MNHEY, CDR2 SVGAGI. The CDR3 region is CASSPTEGQETQYF. In DNA, the CDR3 is TGTGCCAGCAGTCCTACCGAGGGCCAAGAGACCCAGTACTTC.

This clone was found a few times. Additional DNA sequences in this sample encode the identical CDR3. V and J are TRBV5-6 and TRBJ1-2; D unclear. The germline V gene encodes CDR1 SGHDT and CDR2 YYEEEE. V gave up 0 bases and J gave up 6 bases, with 9 bases separating them. The CDR3 length is 13 residues. The CDR3 bases are TGTGCCAGCAGCTTGGCACAGTTTGATGGCTACACCTTC. This gives the protein CASSLAQFDGYTF.

This chain connects TRBV5-4 to TRBJ1-6; weak D call: TRBD1 (6 bases). Germline CDR1 is SGHNT and CDR2 is YYREEE (reference sequence). V was clipped by 4 bases and J by 11 bases, with 16 bases between them. The CDR3 is 14 residues long. The CDR3 nucleotides are TGTGCCAGCAGCGACAGGACGGACCCTCCACCCCTCCACTTT. It encodes CASSDRTDPPPLHF.

This clone was seen a few times. This rearrangement joins TRBV5-6 to TRBJ2-7, with D unclear. The germline V gene encodes CDR1 SGHDT and CDR2 YYEEEE. This CDR3 spans 14 amino acids. V shed 5 bases and J shed 0 bases, with 12 bases lying between them. The CDR3 region is CASRPRESSYEQYF. The DNA of the CDR3 is TGTGCCAGCAGACCTCGCGAGAGCTCCTACGAGCAGTACTTC.

This clone was recorded a few times. The V gene is TRBV14, the J gene TRBJ1-1, with D perhaps TRBD1 (5 bases). Germline V gene lookup returns CDR1 SGHDN and CDR2 FVKESK. With 2 bases removed from V and 0 bases from J, the gap between germline ends came to 10 bases. The CDR3 is made up of 15 amino acids. The CDR3 sequence is CASSQHPGMNTEAFF. CDR3 DNA: TGTGCCAGCAGCCAACATCCAGGGATGAACACTGAAGCTTTCTTT.

The table lists this clone with a few counts. This rearrangement joins TRBV5-4 to TRBJ1-1; D uncertain. The V and J ends lost 3 bases and 10 bases respectively, with 10 bases between them. Germline V gene lookup returns CDR1 SGHNT and CDR2 YYREEE (reference sequence). This CDR3 is 11 amino acids long. CDR3 DNA: TGTGCCAGCAGCTCCCTAGAGGTAGCTTTCTTT. Translation gives CASSSLEVAFF.

This clone was detected only a few times. V usage is TRBV5-6 and J usage is TRBJ2-5; D not certain. The germline V gene encodes CDR1 SGHDT and CDR2 YYEEEE. This CDR3 has 13 amino acids. V was trimmed by 0 bases and J by 2 bases, leaving 5 bases between them. CDR3 in DNA: TGTGCCAGCAGCTTGGTTGCGCAAGAGACCCAGTACTTC. Amino acid sequence: CASSLVAQETQYF.

The chain employs TRBV6-1 and TRBJ1-6, with 10 positions matching TRBD1. The germline gives CDR1 MNHNS, CDR2 SASEGT. V trimming: 1 base; J trimming: 13 bases; junction bases outside the gene matches: 7. This CDR3 region has 15 residues. The DNA of the CDR3 is TGTGCCAGCAGTGAAGGGGGACAGGGGCATAACCCCCTCCACTTT. It codes for CASSEGGQGHNPLHF.